What follows are 31 T cell receptor beta chains derived from one specimen sequenced in a study of blood T cells in healthy people across ages. Using a J-beta primer mix together with a sample-barcoded 5' primer, a second PCR was run for about 6 to 11 cycles. TCRdb passed the 5' RACE reads through MiXCR, listing each CDR3 protein once. The data hold 1.8 million or so distinct CDR3 sequences, with 35% to 50% observed a single time. Sequencing was done on a sample of blood. Receptor source: a human donor in good health.

The chain combines TRBV4-1 with TRBJ2-5; TRBD2 might be the D (7 bases). The end of the DNA aligns better with TRBJ2-7, so the J call may be wrong. Germline V gene lookup returns CDR1 MGHRA and CDR2 YSYEKL. This CDR3 has 17 residues. This chain's CDR3 is CASSQGFLAGAVYEQYF. The CDR3 coding sequence is TGCGCCAGCAGCCAAGGTTTTCTGGCGGGGGCGGTTTACGAGCAGTACTTC.

This rearrangement joins TRBV7-8 to TRBJ1-1, with D perhaps TRBD1 (6 bases). The V and J ends lost 5 bases and 0 bases respectively, with 13 bases between them. Looked up from germline, CDR1 is SGHVS and CDR2 is FQNEAQ. This CDR3 spans 15 amino acids. The CDR3 nucleotides read TGTGCCAGCAGCGCGATGGGGGGCCTGAACACTGAAGCTTTCTTT. Translating it yields CASSAMGGLNTEAFF.

This clonotype was seen at least ten times. The chain has TRBV7-8 and TRBJ2-1; TRBD1 agrees at 9 bases. The CDR3 consists of 17 residues. The J segment lost 1 base and the V segment lost 6 bases, leaving 10 bases of the junction unmatched. Germline assignment: CDR1 SGHVS and CDR2 FQNEAQ. The CDR3 bases are TGTGCCAGCAGGCCGGGACAGGGCAAGGGTTCCTACAATGAGCAGTTCTTC. Translated, it gives CASRPGQGKGSYNEQFF.

This clonotype appeared a single time. The rearrangement links TRBV5-1 to TRBJ1-1; 7 nucleotides agree with TRBD1. The ends lost 1 base at V and 1 base at J; junction bases unmatched: 7. Germline V gene data show CDR1 as SGHRS and CDR2 as YFSETQ. The CDR3 totals 16 residues. The CDR3: CASSLSRTGWNTEAFF. DNA for the CDR3: TGCGCCAGCAGCTTGTCCCGGACAGGCTGGAACACTGAAGCTTTCTTT. The variable domain in full, completed from reference TRBV5-1 and TRBJ1-1, reads KAGVTQTPRYLIKTRGQQVTLSCSPISGHRSVSWYQQTPGQGLQFLFEYFSETQRNKGNFPGRFSGRQFSNSRSEMNVSTLELGDSALYLCASSLSRTGWNTEAFFGQGTRLTVV.

The rearrangement uses TRBV7-3 and TRBJ2-1; TRBD1 matches at 7 bases. With 5 bases clipped from V and 5 bases from J, the junction kept 9 bases outside the gene matches. CDR1 is SGHTA and CDR2 is FQGTGA in the germline V gene. The CDR3 runs 15 residues. The DNA for the CDR3 is TGTGCCAGCAGCCCGTCCCGGGACAGAAACAATGAGCAGTTCTTC. Residues: CASSPSRDRNNEQFF.

The chain employs TRBV4-1 and TRBJ2-1; D possibly corresponds to TRBD2 (5 bases). From germline, CDR1 is MGHRA and CDR2 YSYEKL. The CDR3 spans 16 residues. V was pared by 0 bases and J by 8 bases, with 17 bases between. The CDR3 coding sequence is TGCGCCAGCAGCCAAGATCCTACGACGGCGGGCCATGAGCAGTTCTTC. Protein product: CASSQDPTTAGHEQFF.

The V gene is TRBV12-3 or TRBV12-4, the J gene TRBJ1-2; 10 nucleotides agree with TRBD1. This CDR3 is built from 13 residues. V was pared by 8 bases and J by 8 bases, with 8 bases of the junction left unmatched. CDR3 amino acids: CASGWTGGNGYTF. CDR3 nucleotide sequence: TGTGCCAGCGGGTGGACAGGGGGGAACGGCTACACCTTC.

CDR3 protein: CASSEGVQGDGYTF. CDR3 nucleotide sequence: TGTGCCAGCAGTGAAGGGGTACAGGGGGATGGCTACACCTTC. The V call is TRBV6-1, the J call TRBJ1-2, with TRBD1 identical over 8 bases. This CDR3 contains 14 residues. J was trimmed by 6 bases and V by 1 base; bases with no gene match: 4. The germline V gene encodes CDR1 MNHNS and CDR2 SASEGT.

This clonotype was counted ten times or more. This chain joins TRBV7-2 and TRBJ2-1; 7 nucleotides line up with TRBD1. V shed 1 base and J 3 bases; nucleotides not matched to a gene: 3. The CDR3 covers 15 residues. In germline, CDR1 is SGHTA, CDR2 FQGNSA. CDR3 in amino acids: CASSLVRGSYNEQFF. The CDR3, as DNA: TGTGCCAGCAGCTTAGTCAGGGGGAGCTACAATGAGCAGTTCTTC.

This clonotype was recorded a few times. One junction end disagrees with the germline gene, perhaps due to a read error. This sequence joins TRBV4-3 and TRBJ2-1; no reliable D call. The germline CDR1 and CDR2 sequences are LGHNA and YSLEER. This CDR3 is 13 amino acids long. The CDR3 DNA sequence: TGCGTCAGCAGCCTCGCCGGCCCAACAAAGCAGTTCTTC. It specifies CVSSLAGPTKQFF.

This clonotype was seen only a few times. The chain employs TRBV6-2 or TRBV6-3 and TRBJ2-6; D perhaps matches TRBD1 (6 bases). Looked up from germline, CDR1 is MNHEY and CDR2 is SVGEGT. The ends were cut back, 7 bases at V and 2 bases at J, with 9 bases in the middle. The CDR3 spans 14 residues. CDR3: CASNTGTGANVLTF. The DNA of the CDR3 is TGTGCCAGCAACACAGGGACTGGGGCCAACGTCCTGACTTTC.

This chain links TRBV11-1 with TRBJ2-1, with TRBD2 identical over 9 bases. Per germline, CDR1 SGHAT and CDR2 FQDESV (reference sequence). The junction had 3 bases not matched to a gene; V was cut back by 2 bases and J by 4 bases. The CDR3 has 15 amino acids. The chain's CDR3 is CASSLLAGWYNEQFF. The CDR3 DNA is TGTGCCAGCAGCTTACTAGCGGGGTGGTACAATGAGCAGTTCTTC.

The table lists this clonotype with a few counts. The genes are TRBV20-1 and TRBJ2-7; tentative D call: TRBD2 (6 bases). In germline, CDR1 is DFQATT, CDR2 SNEGSKA (reference sequence). Trimming removed 6 bases from V and 9 bases from J, with 24 bases in between. The CDR3 is 14 residues long. The DNA for the CDR3 is TGCAGTGCCGCAATAGCGGCCGGTGTCTGGGGGCAGTACTTC. Translation gives CSAAIAAGVWGQYF.

The CDR3 bases are TGTGCCAGCAGGGGGGCGGGGGCGACCACTGAAGCTTTCTTT. Its protein is CASRGAGATTEAFF. The V call is TRBV28, the J call TRBJ1-1, with D perhaps TRBD1 (6 bases). The V end was cut by 6 bases, the J end by 4 bases, with 15 bases between. The CDR3 spans 14 residues. CDR1 and CDR2 (germline): MDHEN, SYDVKM.

The rearrangement links TRBV9 to TRBJ2-3; D not resolved. This CDR3 has 16 residues. The germline CDR1 and CDR2 sequences are SGDLS and YYNGEE. The V and J ends lost 3 bases and 2 bases respectively, with 16 bases between them. The CDR3 spells CASSAVGTVDTDTQYF. CDR3 nucleotides: TGTGCCAGCAGCGCAGTGGGAACGGTCGACACAGATACGCAGTATTTT.

This chain links TRBV11-1 with TRBJ2-7, with 8 bases matching TRBD2. CDR1 and CDR2 (germline): SGHAT, FQDESV (reference sequence). Trimming cost V 7 bases and J 5 bases; bases outside gene matches: 7. The CDR3 sequence is 13 residues long. The CDR3 nucleotides read TGTGCCAGCAACTCCGGGACTAGTAACGAGCAGTACTTC. Its protein is CASNSGTSNEQYF.

The gene calls are TRBV20-1 and TRBJ2-1; D may be TRBD1 or TRBD2 (5 bases each). V lost 3 bases, J lost 3 bases, and 12 bases lay in between. Per the germline V gene, CDR1 is DFQATT and CDR2 is SNEGSKA (reference sequence). This CDR3 has 14 residues. The CDR3 protein is CSASRGPSYNEQFF. The CDR3 nucleotides read TGCAGTGCTAGTCGGGGACCCAGCTACAATGAGCAGTTCTTC.

The CDR3 loop is CASRYGTGQNYGYTF. As DNA, the CDR3 is TGTGCCAGCAGGTACGGGACAGGCCAAAACTATGGCTACACCTTC. The gene calls are TRBV7-2 and TRBJ1-2; TRBD1 matches at 8 bases. J was trimmed by 2 bases and V by 6 bases; bases with no gene match: 8. Germline assignment: CDR1 SGHTA and CDR2 FQGNSA. The CDR3 is made up of 15 amino acids.

A few counts support this clonotype. J is TRBJ1-1 and V is TRBV12-3 or TRBV12-4, with 8 positions matching TRBD1. The length of the CDR3 is 14 residues. With 4 bases clipped from V and 4 bases from J, the junction kept 5 bases outside the gene matches. The CDR3 region is CASSYGTGGTEAFF. CDR3 DNA sequence: TGTGCCAGCAGTTATGGGACAGGAGGCACTGAAGCTTTCTTT.

This clonotype occurred a few times. The chain uses TRBV15 and TRBJ2-1; 8 bases agree with TRBD2. The CDR3 is made up of 17 amino acids. CDR1 is LNHNV, CDR2 YYDKDF, per germline (reference sequence). Germline trimming cut 0 bases from V and 4 bases from J; bases unmatched to any gene: 8. CDR3 in amino acids: CATSRDRSGGGYNEQFF. CDR3 in DNA: TGTGCCACCAGCAGAGATAGGTCGGGGGGGGGTTACAATGAGCAGTTCTTC.

This clonotype was seen a handful of times. V and J are TRBV13 and TRBJ2-7; 7 bases are shared with TRBD1. CDR1 is PRHDT and CDR2 is FYEKMQ in the germline V gene (reference sequence). CDR3 size: 14 residues. With V trimmed by 5 bases and J by 6 bases, 10 bases remained unmatched. CDR3 sequence: CASSKGQERGEQYF. The CDR3 DNA sequence: TGTGCCAGCAGCAAAGGACAGGAAAGAGGCGAGCAGTACTTC. The full variable domain, completed using reference TRBV13 and TRBJ2-7, is AAGVIQSPRHLIKEKRETATLKCYPIPRHDTVYWYQQGPGQDPQFLISFYEKMQSDKGSIPDRFSAQQFSDYHSELNMSSLELGDSALYFCASSKGQERGEQYFGPGTRLTVT.

The V call is TRBV4-3, the J call TRBJ2-7; no definite D call. Looked up from germline, CDR1 is LGHNA and CDR2 is YSLEER. With 4 bases removed from V and 5 bases from J, the gap between germline ends came to 15 bases. CDR3 length equals 14 residues. CDR3 nucleotides: TGCGCCAGCAGCCCCCAGATGGGTCTGGACGAGCAGTACTTC. Its translation is CASSPQMGLDEQYF.

This clonotype was observed a few times. The V call is TRBV7-2, the J call TRBJ1-2, with TRBD1 identical over 8 bases. This CDR3 region has 15 residues. Trimming took 3 bases from V and 5 from J; bases not matched to a gene: 8. From germline, CDR1 is SGHTA and CDR2 FQGNSA. CDR3 sequence reads: CASSFDDRGVYGYTF. As DNA, the CDR3 is TGTGCCAGCAGCTTCGACGACAGGGGAGTTTATGGCTACACCTTC.

This clonotype was picked up a small number of times. One end of the junction varies from germline; a read error may be responsible. This chain links TRBV20-1 with TRBJ2-7, with a tentative D call TRBD1 (5 bases). The CDR3 is 14 amino acids. CDR1 is DFQATT, CDR2 SNEGSKA, per germline (reference sequence). CDR3 bases: TGCAGTGCTAGGACAGCCCTTACAACCTACGAGCGGTACTTC. Translated: CSARTALTTYERYF.

J is TRBJ2-3 and V is TRBV21-1; TRBD2, the D gene given by the table, was not confirmed from the DNA. TRBV21-1 is designated a pseudogene. This CDR3 comprises 14 residues. CDR3 protein: CASTSGNPTDTQYF. DNA for the CDR3: TGTGCCAGCACTAGCGGTAACCCCACAGATACGCAGTATTTT.

This clonotype was seen ten or more times. V usage is TRBV20-1 and J usage is TRBJ2-4; tentative D call: TRBD1 (6 bases). CDR1 DFQATT and CDR2 SNEGSKA come from the germline V gene (reference sequence). Deletions cut 4 bases from V and 0 bases from J, with 10 bases between. This CDR3 is built from 14 residues. CDR3 DNA sequence: TGCAGTGCTATTGGACAGCTAGCCAAAAACATTCAGTACTTC. Its protein is CSAIGQLAKNIQYF.

This clonotype was counted between two and nine times. The V gene is TRBV25-1, the J gene TRBJ2-3, with D possibly being TRBD1 (6 bases). Trimming stripped 2 bases from V and 2 bases from J, with 8 bases between. The CDR3 loop spans 14 amino acids. The germline gives CDR1 MGHDK, CDR2 SYGVNS. The CDR3 sequence: CASSEQGTTDTQYF. The CDR3 DNA sequence: TGTGCCAGCAGTGAACAGGGGACCACAGATACGCAGTATTTT.

The chain has TRBV28 and TRBJ2-1; 9 bases match TRBD2. V was clipped by 2 bases and J by 8 bases; unmatched bases: 4. The CDR3 is made up of 14 amino acids. CDR1 and CDR2 (germline): MDHEN, SYDVKM. CDR3 in amino acids: CASSLGSGGDEQFF. CDR3 nucleotide sequence: TGTGCCAGCAGTTTAGGTAGCGGGGGTGATGAGCAGTTCTTC.

V and J are TRBV20-1 and TRBJ1-4, with TRBD1 matching 8 bases. The ends lost 6 bases at V and 8 bases at J; junction bases unmatched: 8. The CDR3 extends over 13 amino acids. The germline V gene has CDR1 DFQATT and CDR2 SNEGSKA (reference sequence). The CDR3 spells CSAPDRGGEKLFF. The CDR3 region has the DNA TGCAGTGCCCCTGACAGGGGTGGGGAAAAACTGTTTTTT.

The sample holds a few counts of this clonotype. The V call is TRBV6-5, the J call TRBJ2-5; no clear D. This CDR3 contains 11 residues. CDR1 is MNHEY and CDR2 is SVGAGI in the germline V gene. With 7 bases removed from V and 5 bases from J, the gap between germline ends came to 8 bases. The CDR3 sequence is CASKLSETQYF. Written as DNA, the CDR3 is TGTGCCAGCAAACTTTCGGAGACCCAGTACTTC.

This chain connects TRBV5-1 to TRBJ1-1; D may be TRBD1 (5 bases). Trimming left V 1 base short and J 6 bases short, with 10 bases between. Germline V gene lookup returns CDR1 SGHRS and CDR2 YFSETQ. The CDR3 has 13 residues. Written as DNA, the CDR3 is TGCGCCAGCAGCTTGTCTGGGGCCCCTGAAGCTTTCTTT. The encoded protein is CASSLSGAPEAFF.